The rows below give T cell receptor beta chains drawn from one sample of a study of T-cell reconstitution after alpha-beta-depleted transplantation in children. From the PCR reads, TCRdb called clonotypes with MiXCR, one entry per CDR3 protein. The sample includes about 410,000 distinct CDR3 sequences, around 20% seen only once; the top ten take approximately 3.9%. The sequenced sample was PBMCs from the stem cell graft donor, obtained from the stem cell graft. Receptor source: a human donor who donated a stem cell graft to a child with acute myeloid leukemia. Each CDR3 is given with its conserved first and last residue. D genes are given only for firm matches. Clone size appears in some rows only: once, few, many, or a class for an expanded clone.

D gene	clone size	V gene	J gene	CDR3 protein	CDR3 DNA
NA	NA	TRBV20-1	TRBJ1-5	CSARPRGQPQHF	TGCAGTGCTCGCCCACGAGGTCAGCCCCAGCATTTT
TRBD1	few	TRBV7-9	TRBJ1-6	CASSAGGSDSPLHF	TGTGCCAGCAGTGCAGGGGGGAGCGATTCACCCCTCCACTTT
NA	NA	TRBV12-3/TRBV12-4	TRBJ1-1	CASSLGPLVAFF	TGTGCCAGCAGTTTAGGGCCGTTGGTAGCTTTCTTT
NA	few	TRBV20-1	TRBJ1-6	CSAYGGSNSPLHF	TGCAGTGCCTACGGGGGCTCCAATTCACCCCTCCACTTT
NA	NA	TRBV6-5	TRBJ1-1	CASSYSSGPSTEAFF	TGTGCCAGCAGTTACTCGTCGGGGCCGAGCACTGAAGCTTTCTTT
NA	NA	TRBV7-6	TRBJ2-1	CASSHTGLTSYNEQFF	TGTGCCAGCAGCCACACGGGTCTCACCTCCTACAATGAGCAGTTCTTC
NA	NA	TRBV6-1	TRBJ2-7	CASSEGSGRFAGEQYF	TGTGCCAGCAGTGAGGGATCGGGTAGGTTTGCGGGAGAGCAGTACTTC
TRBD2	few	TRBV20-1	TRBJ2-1	CSARDRLTSGRSGLEQFF	TGCAGTGCTAGAGATCGCTTGACTAGCGGGAGGTCGGGGCTTGAGCAGTTCTTC
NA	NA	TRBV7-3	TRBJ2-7	CASSPSPGSYEQYF	TGTGCCAGCAGCCCCTCGCCCGGATCCTACGAGCAGTACTTC
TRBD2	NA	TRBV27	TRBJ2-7	CASSFFAGAYEQYF	TGTGCCAGCAGTTTTTTTGCGGGAGCTTACGAGCAGTACTTC
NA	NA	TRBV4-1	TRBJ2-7	CASSQDRFTYEQYF	TGCGCCAGCAGCCAAGATCGGTTTACCTACGAGCAGTACTTC
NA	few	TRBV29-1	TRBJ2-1	CSVEYIGRKNEQFF	TGCAGCGTTGAATATATTGGGAGGAAGAATGAGCAGTTCTTC
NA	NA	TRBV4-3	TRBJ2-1	CASSQVGWGNEQFF	TGCGCCAGCAGCCAAGTCGGGTGGGGGAATGAGCAGTTCTTC
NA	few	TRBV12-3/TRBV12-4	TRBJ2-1	CASSPRGENEQFF	TGTGCCAGCAGTCCGAGGGGGGAAAATGAGCAGTTCTTC
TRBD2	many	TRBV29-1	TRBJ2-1	CSVYTLAGGLNEQFF	TGCAGCGTTTACACTCTAGCGGGAGGACTCAATGAGCAGTTCTTC
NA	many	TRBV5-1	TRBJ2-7	CASSLFGDAYEQYF	TGCGCCAGCAGCTTGTTCGGGGACGCCTACGAGCAGTACTTC
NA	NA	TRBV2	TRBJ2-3	CASSVLASSTDTQYF	TGTGCCAGCAGTGTCCTAGCGTCTAGCACAGATACGCAGTATTTT
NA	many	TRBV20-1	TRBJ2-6	CSARDGTSSGANVLTF	TGCAGTGCTAGAGACGGGACAAGCTCTGGGGCCAACGTCCTGACTTTC
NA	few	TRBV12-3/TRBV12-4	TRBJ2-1	CASSRPPREGDNEQFF	TGTGCCAGCAGTCGCCCCCCTAGAGAAGGGGACAATGAGCAGTTCTTC
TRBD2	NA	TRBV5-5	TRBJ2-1	CASSLDASGFYNEQFF	TGTGCCAGCAGCTTGGACGCTAGCGGATTCTACAATGAGCAGTTCTTC
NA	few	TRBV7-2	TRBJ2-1	CASSLALASNEQFF	TGTGCCAGCAGCTTAGCGCTGGCTTCTAATGAGCAGTTCTTC
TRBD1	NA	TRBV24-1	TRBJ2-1	CATSEAGTGAEQFF	TGTGCCACCAGTGAGGCCGGGACAGGGGCTGAGCAGTTCTTC
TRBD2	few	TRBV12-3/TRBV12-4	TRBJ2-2	CASSLPQGLERGELFF	TGTGCCAGCAGCCTGCCTCAGGGACTAGAAAGGGGGGAGCTGTTTTTT
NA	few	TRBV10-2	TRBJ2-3	CASSATTSTDTQYF	TGCGCCAGCAGTGCCACTACTAGCACAGATACGCAGTATTTT
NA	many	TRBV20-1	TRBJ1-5	CSARDSIDQPQHF	TGCAGTGCTAGAGACAGTATCGATCAGCCCCAGCATTTT
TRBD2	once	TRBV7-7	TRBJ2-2	CASSFSGSANTGELFF	TGTGCCAGCAGCTTTAGCGGGAGCGCGAACACCGGGGAGCTGTTTTTT
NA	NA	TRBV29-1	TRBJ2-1	CSVEDLLMGHANYEQFF	TGCAGCGTTGAAGATCTTTTGATGGGACATGCGAATTATGAGCAGTTCTTC
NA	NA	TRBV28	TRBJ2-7	CASSLMEYEQYF	TGTGCCAGCAGTTTAATGGAGTACGAGCAGTACTTC
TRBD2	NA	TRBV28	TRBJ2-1	CASSASLAGGYNEQFF	TGTGCCAGCAGTGCCTCACTAGCGGGAGGCTACAATGAGCAGTTCTTC
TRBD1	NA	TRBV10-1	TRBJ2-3	CASSAGTGVRTDTQYF	TGCGCCAGCAGTGCAGGGACAGGGGTCCGCACAGATACGCAGTATTTT
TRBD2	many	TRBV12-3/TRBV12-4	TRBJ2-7	CASSSLREWYEQYF	TGTGCCAGCAGTTCCCTGCGGGAGTGGTACGAGCAGTACTTC
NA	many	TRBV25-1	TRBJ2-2	CASSELLAENTGELFF	TGTGCCAGCAGTGAACTCCTGGCCGAGAACACCGGGGAGCTGTTTTTT
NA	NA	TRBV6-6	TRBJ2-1	CASSYGENEQFF	TGTGCCAGCAGTTACGGGGAAAATGAGCAGTTCTTC
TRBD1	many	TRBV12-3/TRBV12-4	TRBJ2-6	CASSSTGAGANVLTF	TGTGCCAGCAGTTCGACAGGGGCTGGGGCCAACGTCCTGACTTTC
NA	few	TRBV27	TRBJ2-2	CASRRGAGGTGELFF	TGTGCCAGCAGAAGGGGGGCAGGGGGCACCGGGGAGCTGTTTTTT
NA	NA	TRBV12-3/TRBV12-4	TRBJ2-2	CASSSSTEMNTGELFF	TGTGCCAGCAGTTCCTCGACAGAGATGAACACCGGGGAGCTGTTTTTT
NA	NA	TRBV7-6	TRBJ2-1	CASSPRPAGFTEQFF	TGTGCCAGCAGCCCCAGGCCGGCAGGGTTTACTGAGCAGTTCTTC
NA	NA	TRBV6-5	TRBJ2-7	CASSFLSTLYEQYF	TGTGCCAGCAGTTTCCTGTCGACTCTCTACGAGCAGTACTTC
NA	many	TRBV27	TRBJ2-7	CASSLWGSVGSEQYF	TGTGCCAGCAGTTTGTGGGGCTCGGTGGGCTCCGAGCAGTACTTC
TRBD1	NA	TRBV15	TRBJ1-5	CATSKDRGPNQPQHF	TGTGCCACCAGCAAGGACAGGGGCCCCAATCAGCCCCAGCATTTT
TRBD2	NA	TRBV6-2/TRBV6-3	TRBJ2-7	CASSYSLAGVQTYEQYF	TGTGCCAGCAGTTACTCGCTAGCGGGAGTTCAAACCTACGAGCAGTACTTC
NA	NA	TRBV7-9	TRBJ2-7	CASSLVDSSYEQYF	TGTGCCAGCAGCTTAGTGGATAGCTCCTACGAGCAGTACTTC
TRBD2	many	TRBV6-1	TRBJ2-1	CASSEASGTSGSNEQFF	TGTGCCAGCAGTGAAGCCAGCGGGACTAGCGGGAGTAATGAGCAGTTCTTC
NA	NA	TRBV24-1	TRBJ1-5	CATDSVVKASQPQHF	TGTGCCACGGACTCGGTTGTGAAGGCGTCTCAGCCCCAGCATTTT
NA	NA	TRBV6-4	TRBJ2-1	CASSVQDNSYNEQFF	TGTGCCAGCAGTGTGCAGGATAACTCCTACAATGAGCAGTTCTTC
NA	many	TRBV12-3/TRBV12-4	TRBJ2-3	CASSFGPLGTDTQYF	TGTGCCAGCAGTTTCGGCCCCTTGGGCACAGATACGCAGTATTTT
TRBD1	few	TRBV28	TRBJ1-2	CASTLTGENYGYTF	TGTGCCAGCACCCTGACAGGGGAGAACTATGGCTACACCTTC
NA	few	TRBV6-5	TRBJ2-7	CASSEQGWQYF	TGTGCCAGCAGCGAACAGGGCTGGCAGTACTTC
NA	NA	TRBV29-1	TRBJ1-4	CSVGYGLGTNEKLFF	TGCAGCGTTGGCTATGGGCTGGGGACTAATGAAAAACTGTTTTTT
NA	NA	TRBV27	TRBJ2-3	CASRRGATTDTQYF	TGTGCCAGCAGACGGGGGGCTACCACAGATACGCAGTATTTT
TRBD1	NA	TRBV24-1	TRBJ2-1	CATSDLTDRGRKNEQFF	TGTGCCACCAGTGATTTGACCGACAGGGGGCGCAAAAATGAGCAGTTCTTC
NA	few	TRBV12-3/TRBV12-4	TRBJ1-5	CASSPYSQPQHF	TGTGCCAGCAGTCCCTACAGCCAGCCCCAGCATTTT
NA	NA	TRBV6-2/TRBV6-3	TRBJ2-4	CASRPWTEDYRPNLAKNIQYF	TGTGCCAGCAGACCCTGGACCGAGGACTACCGACCAAACTTAGCCAAAAACATTCAGTACTTC
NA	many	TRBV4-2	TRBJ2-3	CASSQESRRTDTQYF	TGTGCCAGCAGCCAAGAATCTCGACGCACAGATACGCAGTATTTT
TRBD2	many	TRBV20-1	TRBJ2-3	CSAPGGGLKDTQYF	TGCAGTGCTCCTGGGGGAGGGTTAAAAGATACGCAGTATTTT
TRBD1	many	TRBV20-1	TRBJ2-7	CSARDMAGGSYEQYF	TGCAGTGCTAGAGATATGGCAGGGGGATCCTACGAGCAGTACTTC
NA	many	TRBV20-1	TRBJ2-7	CSGGAGYEQYF	TGCAGTGGAGGGGCAGGCTACGAGCAGTACTTC
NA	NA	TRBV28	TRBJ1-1	CASSLTQQNTEAFF	TGTGCCAGCAGTTTAACTCAGCAGAACACTGAAGCTTTCTTT
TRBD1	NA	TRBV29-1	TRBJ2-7	CSVADRDYEQYF	TGCAGCGTTGCAGACAGGGACTACGAGCAGTACTTC
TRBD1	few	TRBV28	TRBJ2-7	CASRSTGTGVYF	TGTGCCAGCAGAAGTACCGGGACAGGTGTGTACTTC